A selection of T cell receptor beta chains follows, all from one sample in a study of blood T cell repertoires in COVID-19. Using immunoSEQ multiplex PCR, the repertoire was profiled, and TCRdb retains in-frame clones only, with some absent. The table includes fewer than 300,000 clones, 86% detected once. The source material was peripheral blood. The source of these receptors is a man aged 35-49 years who had recovered from COVID-19. Each CDR3 is given with its conserved first and last residue. Each record gives: J gene, clone size, V gene, D gene, CDR3 protein, CDR3 DNA. D genes are given only for firm matches. Only some rows state a clone size, as once, few, many or a class for expanded clones.

j_call: TRBJ1-5; clone_size: -; v_call: TRBV27; d_call: TRBD1; cdr3_aa: CASSWTGRNQPQHF; cdr3_nt: TGTGCCAGCAGTTGGACAGGGCGAAATCAGCCCCAGCATTTT
j_call: TRBJ1-4; clone_size: -; v_call: TRBV6-1; d_call: TRBD1; cdr3_aa: CASSEGDRGGFNEKLFF; cdr3_nt: TGTGCCAGCAGTGAAGGCGACAGGGGAGGGTTTAATGAAAAACTGTTTTTT
j_call: TRBJ2-3; clone_size: -; v_call: TRBV4-1; d_call: TRBD1; cdr3_aa: CASSMPDRGGEDTQYF; cdr3_nt: TGCGCCAGCAGCATGCCGGACAGGGGAGGGGAAGATACGCAGTATTTT
j_call: TRBJ1-3; clone_size: -; v_call: TRBV29-1; d_call: TRBD1; cdr3_aa: CSGQTGLGNTIYF; cdr3_nt: TGCAGCGGACAGACAGGGCTTGGAAACACCATATATTTT
j_call: TRBJ1-2; clone_size: -; v_call: TRBV10-3; d_call: -; cdr3_aa: CAISESRDNRVRGYTF; cdr3_nt: TGTGCCATCAGTGAGTCCCGCGATAACAGGGTGCGCGGCTACACCTTC
j_call: TRBJ2-3; clone_size: -; v_call: TRBV5-4; d_call: TRBD2; cdr3_aa: CASSLALAGTDTQYF; cdr3_nt: TGTGCCAGCAGCTTGGCTCTAGCGGGCACAGATACGCAGTATTTT
j_call: TRBJ2-1; clone_size: -; v_call: TRBV7-2; d_call: TRBD2; cdr3_aa: CASSSSGGPNEQFF; cdr3_nt: TGTGCCAGCAGCTCTTCGGGGGGGCCCAATGAGCAGTTCTTC
j_call: TRBJ1-1; clone_size: -; v_call: TRBV30; d_call: TRBD1; cdr3_aa: CAWRTGGMGTEAFF; cdr3_nt: TGTGCCTGGAGGACAGGGGGAATGGGCACTGAAGCTTTCTTT
j_call: TRBJ1-1; clone_size: -; v_call: TRBV5-1; d_call: -; cdr3_aa: CASSPLGSFKNTEAFF; cdr3_nt: TGCGCCAGCAGCCCCCTTGGGAGCTTCAAGAACACTGAAGCTTTCTTT
j_call: TRBJ2-1; clone_size: -; v_call: TRBV10-1; d_call: TRBD2; cdr3_aa: CASRGGTSGGGGVNEQFF; cdr3_nt: TGCGCCAGCAGGGGAGGGACTAGCGGGGGGGGAGGGGTCAATGAGCAGTTCTTC
j_call: TRBJ2-1; clone_size: -; v_call: TRBV10-1; d_call: TRBD2; cdr3_aa: CASRSGVAGGGEQFF; cdr3_nt: TGCGCCAGCAGGTCCGGGGTAGCGGGTGGAGGGGAGCAGTTCTTC
j_call: TRBJ1-2; clone_size: -; v_call: TRBV6-2/TRBV6-3; d_call: TRBD1; cdr3_aa: CASSNRDRGYTF; cdr3_nt: TGTGCCAGCAGTAACCGGGACAGAGGCTACACCTTC
j_call: TRBJ2-7; clone_size: -; v_call: TRBV5-1; d_call: TRBD2; cdr3_aa: CASSLGLAENSYEQYF; cdr3_nt: TGCGCCAGCAGCTTGGGACTAGCGGAGAACTCCTACGAGCAGTACTTC
j_call: TRBJ2-3; clone_size: -; v_call: TRBV9; d_call: TRBD1; cdr3_aa: CASSAGQDSTDTQYF; cdr3_nt: TGTGCCAGCAGCGCAGGACAGGATAGCACAGATACGCAGTATTTT
j_call: TRBJ2-3; clone_size: -; v_call: TRBV5-5; d_call: -; cdr3_aa: CASSSNTDTQYF; cdr3_nt: TGTGCCAGCAGCTCAAACACGGATACGCAGTATTTT
j_call: TRBJ2-7; clone_size: -; v_call: TRBV3-1/TRBV3-2; d_call: TRBD2; cdr3_aa: CASSQEEGLADYEQYF; cdr3_nt: TGTGCCAGCAGCCAAGAGGAAGGACTAGCGGATTACGAGCAGTACTTC
j_call: TRBJ1-2; clone_size: -; v_call: TRBV5-6; d_call: TRBD1; cdr3_aa: CASSTPGQLYGYTF; cdr3_nt: TGTGCCAGCAGCACACCGGGACAGCTCTATGGCTACACCTTC
j_call: TRBJ2-7; clone_size: -; v_call: TRBV11-2; d_call: -; cdr3_aa: CASSRTAYEQYF; cdr3_nt: TGTGCCAGCAGCCGGACAGCCTACGAGCAGTACTTC
j_call: TRBJ1-1; clone_size: -; v_call: TRBV7-9; d_call: -; cdr3_aa: CASSLGPGKAFF; cdr3_nt: TGTGCCAGCAGCTTAGGACCCGGGAAGGCTTTCTTT
j_call: TRBJ1-2; clone_size: once; v_call: TRBV7-9; d_call: -; cdr3_aa: CASSLGIANYGYTF; cdr3_nt: TGTGCCAGCAGCTTAGGTATCGCTAACTATGGCTACACCTTC
j_call: TRBJ2-1; clone_size: -; v_call: TRBV30; d_call: TRBD1; cdr3_aa: CAWSSGTGGYNEQFF; cdr3_nt: TGTGCCTGGAGTTCCGGGACAGGAGGCTACAATGAGCAGTTCTTC
j_call: TRBJ1-5; clone_size: -; v_call: TRBV6-5; d_call: -; cdr3_aa: CASSYGHGGGQPQHF; cdr3_nt: TGTGCCAGCAGTTACGGACACGGGGGGGGTCAGCCCCAGCATTTT
j_call: TRBJ2-3; clone_size: -; v_call: TRBV21-1; d_call: -; cdr3_aa: CASSTRDFSTDTQYF; cdr3_nt: TGTGCCAGCAGCACTAGGGACTTCAGCACAGATACGCAGTATTTT
j_call: TRBJ1-6; clone_size: -; v_call: TRBV5-1; d_call: -; cdr3_aa: CASSPGRDSPLHF; cdr3_nt: TGCGCCAGCAGCCCTGGTCGGGATTCACCCCTCCACTTT
j_call: TRBJ1-3; clone_size: -; v_call: TRBV5-1; d_call: -; cdr3_aa: CASSFETLNSGNTIYF; cdr3_nt: TGCGCCAGCAGCTTTGAGACACTGAACTCTGGAAACACCATATATTTT